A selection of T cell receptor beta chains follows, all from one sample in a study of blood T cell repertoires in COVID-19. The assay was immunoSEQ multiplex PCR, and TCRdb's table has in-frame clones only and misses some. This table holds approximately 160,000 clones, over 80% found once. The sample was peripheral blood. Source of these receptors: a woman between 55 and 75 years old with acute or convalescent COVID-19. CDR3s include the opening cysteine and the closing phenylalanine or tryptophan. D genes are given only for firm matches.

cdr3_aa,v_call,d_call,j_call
CAILRGNQPQHF,TRBV28,.,TRBJ1-5
CASSRTGQEPLHF,TRBV6-5,TRBD1,TRBJ1-6
CASSPWGGADNEQFF,TRBV4-1,.,TRBJ2-1
CASSLTELSGNTIYF,TRBV4-1,.,TRBJ1-3
CASSLASSYEQYF,TRBV11-1,.,TRBJ2-7
CSEGNGYTF,TRBV20-1,.,TRBJ1-2
CASSPRITGEDTIYF,TRBV18,TRBD1,TRBJ1-3
CASSRTQGQGPMQGQFF,TRBV3-1/TRBV3-2,TRBD1,TRBJ2-1
CASSPKGTSGGNITNTGELFF,TRBV18,TRBD2,TRBJ2-2
CASSLEAEAYEQYF,TRBV5-1,.,TRBJ2-7
CASSQSGAQETQYF,TRBV7-7,.,TRBJ2-5
CASSYSWNTGELFF,TRBV27,.,TRBJ2-2
CASSSRTGYGNTIYF,TRBV9,TRBD1,TRBJ1-3
CASSLGQTNEKLFF,TRBV5-6,.,TRBJ1-4
CASSVAGGRGTEAFF,TRBV9,.,TRBJ1-1
CAISAPQQEQFF,TRBV10-3,.,TRBJ2-1
CASSWGLQPQHF,TRBV19,.,TRBJ1-5
CASSLAGSTDTQYF,TRBV5-1,TRBD2,TRBJ2-3
CASSGQRAREQYF,TRBV5-1,.,TRBJ2-7
CASSPGDERILGELFF,TRBV5-1,.,TRBJ2-2
CASSLRLPNIQYF,TRBV7-9,.,TRBJ2-4
CASSAGRGYEQYF,TRBV14,.,TRBJ2-7
CASRPRDNNQPQHF,TRBV19,.,TRBJ1-5
CASSLSRGGDEQFF,TRBV11-3,TRBD2,TRBJ2-1
CATRDSRVQPQHF,TRBV2,.,TRBJ1-5
CASSLGQGGEAFF,TRBV7-9,.,TRBJ1-1
CASSQSTSGGASTDTQYF,TRBV4-2,TRBD2,TRBJ2-3
CASSQIVTGNQPQHF,TRBV4-1,TRBD1,TRBJ1-5
CASSRSPTGVNTPSTDTQYF,TRBV5-1,TRBD1,TRBJ2-3
CASSLLTGGEQYF,TRBV4-3,TRBD1,TRBJ2-7
CAIRDGNAGELFF,TRBV6-5,.,TRBJ2-2
CASSPRGLGQSYEQYF,TRBV5-1,TRBD1,TRBJ2-7
CASSMRSGHQPQHF,TRBV19,.,TRBJ1-5
CASSRLSGTEETQYF,TRBV6-2/TRBV6-3,TRBD1,TRBJ2-5
CASTSGDHAYGYTF,TRBV28,.,TRBJ1-2
CSARQSGGNQPQHF,TRBV29-1,.,TRBJ1-5
CASSPRSAQGTEAFF,TRBV7-9,.,TRBJ1-1
CASSGQGYEQYF,TRBV5-1,TRBD1,TRBJ2-7
CASSPQTGGDEQYF,TRBV18,TRBD1,TRBJ2-7
CASSWTDRVGDSPLHF,TRBV5-6,TRBD1,TRBJ1-6
CASSILGGVGNQPQHF,TRBV19,TRBD1,TRBJ1-5
CASSYSIGQRSSYEQYF,TRBV6-2/TRBV6-3,.,TRBJ2-7
CASSLAEGPNEQFF,TRBV5-1,.,TRBJ2-1
CASSTRGGAENTEAFF,TRBV6-6,.,TRBJ1-1
CASSTVNRGDQPQHF,TRBV19,TRBD1,TRBJ1-5
CATSDLGTGWNEQFF,TRBV24-1,TRBD1,TRBJ2-1
CASSLGLGDSNQPQHF,TRBV13,.,TRBJ1-5
CATSTGGLNTEAFF,TRBV15,.,TRBJ1-1
CASSVEVGRGNSPLHF,TRBV9,.,TRBJ1-6
CATSRGGLAKIDTQYF,TRBV15,TRBD2,TRBJ2-3
CASSPNRVNEQFF,TRBV3-1/TRBV3-2,.,TRBJ2-1
CASSPGQGRNSPLHF,TRBV5-1,TRBD1,TRBJ1-6
CASSQTPGTGNEQFF,TRBV4-3,TRBD1,TRBJ2-1
CASSKQGYSPLHF,TRBV5-4,.,TRBJ1-6